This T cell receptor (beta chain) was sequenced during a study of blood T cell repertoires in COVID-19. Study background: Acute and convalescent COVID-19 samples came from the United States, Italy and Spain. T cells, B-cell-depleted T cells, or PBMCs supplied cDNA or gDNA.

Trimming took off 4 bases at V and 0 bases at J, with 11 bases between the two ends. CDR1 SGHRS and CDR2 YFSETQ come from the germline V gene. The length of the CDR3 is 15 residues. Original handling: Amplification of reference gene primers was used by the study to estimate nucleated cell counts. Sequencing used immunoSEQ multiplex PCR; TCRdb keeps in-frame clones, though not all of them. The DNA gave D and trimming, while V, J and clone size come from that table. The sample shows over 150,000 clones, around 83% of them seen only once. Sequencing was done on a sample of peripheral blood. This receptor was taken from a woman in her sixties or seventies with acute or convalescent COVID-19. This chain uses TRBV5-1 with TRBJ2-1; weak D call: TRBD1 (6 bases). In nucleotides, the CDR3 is TGCGCCAGCAGCACAGGGCAGACCTCCTACAATGAGCAGTTCTTC. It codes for CASSTGQTSYNEQFF.